This is a list of T cell receptor beta chains from one sample in a study of control samples from healthy donors and cancer patients. The table came from immunoSEQ multiplex PCR; TCRdb's copy has only in-frame clones and leaves some out. The sample has approximately 100,000 clones, 80% to 95% seen once. Sequencing was carried out using blood. The receptors were sampled from a human donor in good health. The donor label of this sample is uncertain. The CDR3 runs from the conserved cysteine through the conserved F or W. Each record gives: D gene, J gene, V gene, clone size, CDR3 DNA, CDR3 protein. D genes are given only for firm matches. Part of the rows lack a size; the others show once, few, many or a class for expanded clones.

d_call: .; j_call: TRBJ1-2; v_call: TRBV10-1; clone_size: .; cdr3_nt: TGCGCCAGGATTTGGGGCAGGAGTGGCTACACCTTC; cdr3_aa: CARIWGRSGYTF
d_call: .; j_call: TRBJ1-2; v_call: TRBV29-1; clone_size: .; cdr3_nt: TGCAGCGTTGAAGATCCTGGCAGGGATGGCTACACCTTC; cdr3_aa: CSVEDPGRDGYTF
d_call: TRBD1; j_call: TRBJ1-4; v_call: TRBV7-8; clone_size: few; cdr3_nt: TGTGCCAGCAGCCCCCAGGGGGGCATTAATGAAAAACTGTTTTTT; cdr3_aa: CASSPQGGINEKLFF
d_call: .; j_call: TRBJ1-3; v_call: TRBV21-1; clone_size: .; cdr3_nt: TGTGCCAGCAGTCTTCCGAGCTCTGGAAACACCATATATTTT; cdr3_aa: CASSLPSSGNTIYF
d_call: .; j_call: TRBJ2-3; v_call: TRBV24-1; clone_size: .; cdr3_nt: TGTGCCTCTACCTATCCGGGACGCACAGATACGCAGTATTTT; cdr3_aa: CASTYPGRTDTQYF
d_call: .; j_call: TRBJ2-5; v_call: TRBV3-1/TRBV3-2; clone_size: .; cdr3_nt: TGTGCCAGCAGCCAAGTAGGGGGGATAGAGACCCAGTACTTC; cdr3_aa: CASSQVGGIETQYF
d_call: .; j_call: TRBJ1-4; v_call: TRBV27; clone_size: .; cdr3_nt: TGTGCCAGCTCACGGAAAGCTAATGAAAAACTGTTTTTT; cdr3_aa: CASSRKANEKLFF
d_call: .; j_call: TRBJ1-3; v_call: TRBV12-3/TRBV12-4; clone_size: .; cdr3_nt: TGTGCCAGCAGATCTCAGGGGAGGGACACCATATATTTT; cdr3_aa: CASRSQGRDTIYF
d_call: .; j_call: TRBJ1-2; v_call: TRBV29-1; clone_size: .; cdr3_nt: TGCAGCCTTTCCCGGGGTATGAGTGGCTACACCTTC; cdr3_aa: CSLSRGMSGYTF
d_call: .; j_call: TRBJ2-3; v_call: TRBV2; clone_size: .; cdr3_nt: TGTGCCAGCAGTGCAACAGATACGCAGTATTTT; cdr3_aa: CASSATDTQYF
d_call: .; j_call: TRBJ2-6; v_call: TRBV15; clone_size: .; cdr3_nt: TGTGCCACCAGCAGAGGAGGTGAAGGGGCCAACGTCCTGACTTTC; cdr3_aa: CATSRGGEGANVLTF
d_call: TRBD1; j_call: TRBJ1-4; v_call: TRBV12-3/TRBV12-4; clone_size: .; cdr3_nt: TGTGCCATACGAAGGACAGGGGTAGAAAAACTGTTTTTT; cdr3_aa: CAIRRTGVEKLFF
d_call: .; j_call: TRBJ2-1; v_call: TRBV9; clone_size: .; cdr3_nt: TGTGCCAGCAGCGTAGACACAGCGAGGAATGAGCAGTTCTTC; cdr3_aa: CASSVDTARNEQFF
d_call: TRBD1; j_call: TRBJ1-2; v_call: TRBV2; clone_size: .; cdr3_nt: TGTGCCAGCAAAGCAGGGGGCAACTATGGCTACACCTTC; cdr3_aa: CASKAGGNYGYTF
d_call: TRBD2; j_call: TRBJ2-2; v_call: TRBV12-5; clone_size: .; cdr3_nt: TGTGCTAGTGGTTTTAGGCGGGGGGGCGACGGGGAGCTGTTTTTT; cdr3_aa: CASGFRRGGDGELFF
d_call: .; j_call: TRBJ1-3; v_call: TRBV19; clone_size: .; cdr3_nt: TGTGCCAGTAGTATCGGACAGAGCTCTGGAAACACCATATATTTT; cdr3_aa: CASSIGQSSGNTIYF
d_call: .; j_call: TRBJ2-5; v_call: TRBV11-2; clone_size: .; cdr3_nt: TGTGCCAGCAGCCGGCGGGTTCCTAGCGCGGGGTGGGGAGAGACCCAGTACTTC; cdr3_aa: CASSRRVPSAGWGETQYF
d_call: .; j_call: TRBJ2-7; v_call: TRBV6-4; clone_size: once; cdr3_nt: TGTGCCAGCAGTGAACTTGCCTCGGGCGAGCAGTACTTC; cdr3_aa: CASSELASGEQYF
d_call: .; j_call: TRBJ1-1; v_call: TRBV9; clone_size: once; cdr3_nt: TGTGCCAGCAGCGTCGGGACGGTGAACACTGAAGCTTTCTTT; cdr3_aa: CASSVGTVNTEAFF
d_call: TRBD1; j_call: TRBJ1-2; v_call: TRBV7-8; clone_size: .; cdr3_nt: TGTGCCAGCAGCCCCGCCGGGCAGGGGGTTGGCTACACCTTC; cdr3_aa: CASSPAGQGVGYTF
d_call: .; j_call: TRBJ1-1; v_call: TRBV19; clone_size: .; cdr3_nt: TGTGCCAGTACTTTGCCCGGGTTGAACACTGAAGCTTTCTTT; cdr3_aa: CASTLPGLNTEAFF
d_call: .; j_call: TRBJ2-7; v_call: TRBV10-2; clone_size: .; cdr3_nt: TGCGCCAGCTCGGTGGCACGGACACAACCATTCTACGAGCAGTACTTC; cdr3_aa: CASSVARTQPFYEQYF
d_call: TRBD1; j_call: TRBJ1-2; v_call: TRBV6-2/TRBV6-3; clone_size: .; cdr3_nt: TGTGCCAGCAGTCTAGGACAGGTCTATGGCTACACCTTC; cdr3_aa: CASSLGQVYGYTF
d_call: .; j_call: TRBJ2-6; v_call: TRBV9; clone_size: .; cdr3_nt: TGTGCCAGCAGCGTAGCTACGGGACCGCTCTCTGGGGCCAACGTCCTGACTTTC; cdr3_aa: CASSVATGPLSGANVLTF
d_call: TRBD1; j_call: TRBJ1-1; v_call: TRBV19; clone_size: .; cdr3_nt: TGTGCCAGTAGTATCCCCGGGACAGATAGAGCTTTCTTT; cdr3_aa: CASSIPGTDRAFF
d_call: .; j_call: TRBJ2-7; v_call: TRBV11-2; clone_size: .; cdr3_nt: TGTGCCAGCAGCTTATCCCGAGGGGGGGTTTACGAGCAGTACTTC; cdr3_aa: CASSLSRGGVYEQYF
d_call: .; j_call: TRBJ1-1; v_call: TRBV19; clone_size: once; cdr3_nt: TGTGCCAGTAGTGATGGACAGTACCCTGAAGCTTTCTTT; cdr3_aa: CASSDGQYPEAFF
d_call: .; j_call: TRBJ1-1; v_call: TRBV18; clone_size: .; cdr3_nt: TGTGCCAGCTCACCTACGGATAATGAAGCTTTCTTT; cdr3_aa: CASSPTDNEAFF
d_call: TRBD1; j_call: TRBJ2-7; v_call: TRBV7-9; clone_size: .; cdr3_nt: TGTGCCAGCATCCCGGGTGACAGGGGTGAGGAGCAGTACTTC; cdr3_aa: CASIPGDRGEEQYF
d_call: .; j_call: TRBJ2-2; v_call: TRBV24-1; clone_size: .; cdr3_nt: TGTGCCACCAGTTCAGGGTCCGGGGAGCTGTTTTTT; cdr3_aa: CATSSGSGELFF
d_call: .; j_call: TRBJ1-2; v_call: TRBV7-8; clone_size: .; cdr3_nt: TGTGCCAGCAGCGAGTACAGGGAGGCCTATGGCTACACCTTC; cdr3_aa: CASSEYREAYGYTF
d_call: .; j_call: TRBJ2-2; v_call: TRBV5-1; clone_size: .; cdr3_nt: TGCGCCAGCAGCTTGGAGGCCGGGCCGAACACCGGGGAGCTGTTTTTT; cdr3_aa: CASSLEAGPNTGELFF